Listed below are T cell receptor beta chains from one sample, sequenced in a study of shared clonotypes between healthy human individuals. Generated by immunoSEQ multiplex PCR, the TCRdb table keeps only in-frame clones and is missing some. The table includes around 1.5 million clones, 95% to 99% detected once. The sequencing sample was made of naive CD4+ T cells sorted from blood. All receptors derive from a young man in good health. Each CDR3 is given with its conserved first and last residue. A D gene is named only where the DNA matches it firmly. Size values are once, few and many counts, or a class for expanded clones, and some rows have none.

TRBV5-1	NA	NA	TRBJ1-2	15	TGCGCCAGCAGCTTGTCTAGTGGCTCCACGACTGGCTACACCTTC	CASSLSSGSTTGYTF
TRBV7-9	NA	TRBD1	TRBJ1-2	14	TGTGCCAGCAGCTTAGGGACAGGGCCCTATGGCTACACCTTC	CASSLGTGPYGYTF
TRBV30	NA	NA	TRBJ2-7	11	TGTGCCTGGAGTATCAGTTACGAGCAGTACTTC	CAWSISYEQYF
TRBV10-1	NA	TRBD1	TRBJ2-7	14	TGCGCCAGCAGTCCGGGACAGGGGGCTGGGGAGCAGTACTTC	CASSPGQGAGEQYF
TRBV7-2	NA	NA	TRBJ2-3	14	TGTGCCAGCAGCTTCCTCGGCGTGAGAGATACGCAGTATTTT	CASSFLGVRDTQYF
TRBV6-1	NA	TRBD2	TRBJ2-7	15	TGTGCCGCCCCGGGAACTAGCGGGAAAACCTACGAGCAGTACTTC	CAAPGTSGKTYEQYF
TRBV27	NA	TRBD2	TRBJ2-1	15	TGTGCCAGCAGCCCCCCTAGCGGGAGTTACAATGAGCAGTTCTTC	CASSPPSGSYNEQFF
TRBV5-5	once	NA	TRBJ2-1	13	TGTGCCAGCAAGGGCCATCCGGACAATGAGCAGTTCTTC	CASKGHPDNEQFF
TRBV7-2	NA	NA	TRBJ1-3	12	TGTGCCAGCGGTTCTTCTGGAAACACCATATATTTT	CASGSSGNTIYF
TRBV11-2	NA	NA	TRBJ2-7	18	TGTGCCAGCAGCTTAGCTGTATCGGGGATGTCCTCCTCCTACGAGCAGTACTTC	CASSLAVSGMSSSYEQYF
TRBV27	NA	NA	TRBJ2-7	15	TGTGCCAGCAGTTTAGACAGCCGAGAACTGATCGAGCAGTACTTC	CASSLDSRELIEQYF
TRBV25-1	NA	TRBD2	TRBJ2-3	16	TGTGCCAGCGGATTAGCGGGAGGGCCTTCGGCAGATACGCAGTATTTT	CASGLAGGPSADTQYF
TRBV4-3	NA	NA	TRBJ1-3	15	TGCGCCAGCAGCCAAGGTGCAGACTCTGGAAACACCATATATTTT	CASSQGADSGNTIYF
TRBV29-1	NA	NA	TRBJ2-7	11	TGCAGCGCTAGGGGGTCTTTTGAGCAGTACTTC	CSARGSFEQYF
TRBV30	NA	NA	TRBJ1-3	16	TGTGCCTGGACTTGGTCCGGGGGCCTCTCTGGAAACACCATATATTTT	CAWTWSGGLSGNTIYF
TRBV18	NA	TRBD1	TRBJ1-5	18	TGTGCCAGCTCACCAATGAGACCGGGACAGGGAGGCAATCAGCCCCAGCATTTT	CASSPMRPGQGGNQPQHF
TRBV7-2	NA	NA	TRBJ1-3	14	TGTGCCAGCAGCCCCTTAGGAGCTGGAAACACCATATATTTT	CASSPLGAGNTIYF
TRBV6-1	NA	NA	TRBJ1-2	12	TGTGCCAGCAGCAGGGGTGTCTATGGCTACACCTTC	CASSRGVYGYTF
TRBV7-9	NA	NA	TRBJ1-5	14	TGTGCCAGCAGCTCTAGGGTTAGCAATCAGCCCCAGCATTTT	CASSSRVSNQPQHF
TRBV18	NA	TRBD1	TRBJ1-4	15	TGTGCCAGCGGGGGACAGGGGGCAACTAATGAAAAACTGTTTTTT	CASGGQGATNEKLFF
TRBV7-2	NA	TRBD2	TRBJ2-1	17	TGTGCCAGCAGCTTACAAAATGGCGGGAGCCCCTACAATGAGCAGTTCTTC	CASSLQNGGSPYNEQFF
TRBV7-7	NA	TRBD2	TRBJ2-1	15	TGTGCTAGCAGCTTGACTAGCGGTAGGGACAATGAGCAGTTCTTC	CASSLTSGRDNEQFF
TRBV7-7	NA	NA	TRBJ2-5	13	TGTGCTAGCAGCTTAACAGAAAAAGAGACCCAGTACTTC	CASSLTEKETQYF
TRBV19	NA	TRBD1	TRBJ2-1	17	TGTGCCAGTAGTGAGACACTCCGGGACAGGGGTAATTCAGCGCAGTTCTTC	CASSETLRDRGNSAQFF
TRBV11-2	NA	NA	TRBJ1-3	15	TGTGCCAGCAGCAGTACAGACAGCTCTGGAAACACCATATATTTT	CASSSTDSSGNTIYF
TRBV28	NA	NA	TRBJ1-5	12	TGTGCCAGCAGTTTCAGTGATCAGCCCCAGCATTTT	CASSFSDQPQHF
TRBV9	NA	NA	TRBJ1-1	15	TGTGCCAGCAGCGTAGTTTCAGCACTGGATTTCGGAGCTTTCTTT	CASSVVSALDFGAFF
TRBV27	NA	TRBD2	TRBJ2-7	19	TGTGCCAGCAGTTTTTTGGGACTAGCGGGACGACCCAGCTCCTACGAGCAGTACTTC	CASSFLGLAGRPSSYEQYF
TRBV12-5	NA	TRBD1	TRBJ1-1	16	TGTGCTAGTGGTTTGTACGGGACAGGGGTTGACACTGAAGCTTTCTTT	CASGLYGTGVDTEAFF
TRBV10-3	NA	NA	TRBJ2-5	13	TGTGCCATCACCGAGGGTCGAGGGGAGACCCAGTACTTC	CAITEGRGETQYF
TRBV7-2	NA	TRBD2	TRBJ2-7	14	TGTGCCAGCAGCCCTGCGGGAGTTGGCCACGAGCAGTACTTC	CASSPAGVGHEQYF
TRBV6-1	NA	NA	TRBJ2-7	14	TGTGCCAGCAGGCGACGGGGGGCGCATTACGAGCAGTACTTC	CASRRRGAHYEQYF
TRBV5-4	NA	TRBD2	TRBJ2-2	17	TGTGCCAGCAGCGCCACGGGAGGGAGGTGGGGCACCGGGGAGCTGTTTTTT	CASSATGGRWGTGELFF
TRBV5-1	NA	NA	TRBJ2-1	12	TGCGCCAGCAGCTTGGAGGGGTTAGAGCAGTTCTTC	CASSLEGLEQFF
TRBV27	NA	TRBD1	TRBJ2-3	15	TGTGCCAGCAGTCTATACAGGGGGGACACAGATACGCAGTATTTT	CASSLYRGDTDTQYF
TRBV10-2	NA	TRBD1	TRBJ1-5	14	TGCGCCACCAACAGGGGGCCGGGCAATCAGCCCCAGCATTTT	CATNRGPGNQPQHF
TRBV6-4	NA	NA	TRBJ2-2	14	TGTGCCAGCAGGGTAGAGGGGAACACCGGGGAGCTGTTTTTT	CASRVEGNTGELFF
TRBV7-2	NA	NA	TRBJ2-5	16	TGTGCCAGCAGCTTAGTGCGACTACCCGACAAAGAGACCCAGTACTTC	CASSLVRLPDKETQYF
TRBV9	once	NA	TRBJ2-3	14	TGTGCCAGCAGCGTAGCGGGAGCAGGAGATACGCAGTATTTT	CASSVAGAGDTQYF
TRBV11-2	NA	NA	TRBJ2-3	17	TGTGCCAGCAGCTTAGAGATTAGCGGAGAAAACACAGATACGCAGTATTTT	CASSLEISGENTDTQYF
TRBV19	NA	NA	TRBJ2-3	14	TGTGCCAGTAGTATCGGTCTCACCGCAGATACGCAGTATTTT	CASSIGLTADTQYF
TRBV7-3	NA	NA	TRBJ2-7	16	TGTGCCAGCAGCTTAAACGTCGGAGGCTTCTCCTACGAGCAGTACTTC	CASSLNVGGFSYEQYF
TRBV9	NA	NA	TRBJ2-7	14	TGTGCCAGCAGCGTAGGGGCCGGCTCCTACGAGCAGTACTTC	CASSVGAGSYEQYF
TRBV4-3	NA	NA	TRBJ1-1	15	TGCGCCAGCAGCCAAGAGGTCAGGGCGAACACTGAAGCTTTCTTT	CASSQEVRANTEAFF
TRBV27	NA	NA	TRBJ1-1	16	TGTGCCAGCACCCCCCGGGGGGGCGTGGGGTACACTGAAGCTTTCTTT	CASTPRGGVGYTEAFF
TRBV7-2	NA	NA	TRBJ1-1	11	TGTGCCAGCAGCCTCCTTCTCCGGGTCCTCTTT	CASSLLLRVLF
TRBV6-1	NA	NA	TRBJ2-7	12	TGTGCCAGCAATCAGGTTCCCTACGAGCAGTACTTC	CASNQVPYEQYF
TRBV5-1	NA	TRBD1	TRBJ2-1	15	TGCGCCAGCAGCTTGCGTGACAGGGGGGTAGGTGAGCAGTTCTTC	CASSLRDRGVGEQFF
TRBV18	NA	NA	TRBJ2-5	14	TGTGCCAGCTCACCACCCGGCGTGCGGGAGACCCAGTACTTC	CASSPPGVRETQYF